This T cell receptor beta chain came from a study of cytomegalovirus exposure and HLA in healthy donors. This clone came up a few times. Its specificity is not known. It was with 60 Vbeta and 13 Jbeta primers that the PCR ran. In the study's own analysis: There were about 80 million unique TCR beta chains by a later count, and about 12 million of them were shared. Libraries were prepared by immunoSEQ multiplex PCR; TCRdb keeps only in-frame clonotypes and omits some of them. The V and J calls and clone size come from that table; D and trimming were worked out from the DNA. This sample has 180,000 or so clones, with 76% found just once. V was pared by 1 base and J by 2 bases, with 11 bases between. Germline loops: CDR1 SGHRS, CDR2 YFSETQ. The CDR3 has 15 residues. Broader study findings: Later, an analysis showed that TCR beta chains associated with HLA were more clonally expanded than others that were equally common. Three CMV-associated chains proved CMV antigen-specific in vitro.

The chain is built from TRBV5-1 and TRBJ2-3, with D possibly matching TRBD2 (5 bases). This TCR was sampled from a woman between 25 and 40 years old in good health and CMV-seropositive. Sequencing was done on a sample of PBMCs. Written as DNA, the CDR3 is TGCGCCAGCAGCTTGTCGCTAGCCATCACAGATACGCAGTATTTT. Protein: CASSLSLAITDTQYF.